Listed below are T cell receptor beta chains from one sample, sequenced in a study of T cell changes during pregnancy in multiple sclerosis. The table came from immunoSEQ multiplex PCR; TCRdb's copy has only in-frame clones and leaves some out. This sample has about 68,000 clones, with around 90% found just once. This sample comprised peripheral blood, obtained in the second trimester of pregnancy. The source of these receptors is a female donor in good health, enrolled as a control in a pregnancy study. Each CDR3 is given with its conserved first and last residue. The D gene is left open where the match is weak. Part of the rows lack a size; the others show once, few, many or a class for expanded clones.

V	J	D	size	CDR3	DNA
TRBV5-4	TRBJ1-1	.	.	CASSHTGDTEAFF	TGTGCCAGCAGCCACACAGGTGATACTGAAGCTTTCTTT
TRBV9	TRBJ1-1	.	.	CASSVVDTNTEAFF	TGTGCCAGCAGCGTAGTCGACACCAACACTGAAGCTTTCTTT
TRBV6-5	TRBJ2-7	TRBD1	.	CASSYGTGYAEQYF	TGTGCCAGCAGTTACGGGACAGGGTATGCCGAGCAGTACTTC
TRBV5-1	TRBJ2-1	.	.	CASSLSSGSYNEQFF	TGCGCCAGCAGCTTGAGTTCAGGGTCCTACAATGAGCAGTTCTTC
TRBV28	TRBJ2-3	TRBD1	once	CASSPGTGATDTQYF	TGTGCCAGCAGTCCGGGGACAGGGGCCACAGATACGCAGTATTTT
TRBV7-6	TRBJ1-6	TRBD1	once	CASSSLRDRAPVSNSPLHF	TGTGCCAGCAGCTCCCTTCGGGACAGGGCCCCTGTATCAAATTCACCCCTCCACTTT
TRBV7-9	TRBJ1-1	.	few	CASSLIGVQAFF	TGTGCCAGCAGTTTGATAGGGGTTCAAGCTTTCTTT
TRBV6-1	TRBJ1-2	.	once	CASSTRQGQAYGYTF	TGTGCCAGCAGTACCAGGCAGGGGCAGGCCTATGGCTACACCTTC
TRBV28	TRBJ2-7	.	.	CASSPLRGTYEQYF	TGTGCCAGCAGTCCTCTTAGGGGGACCTACGAGCAGTACTTC
TRBV28	TRBJ1-2	.	.	CASGGGYTF	TGTGCCAGCGGGGGGGGCTACACCTTC
TRBV7-9	TRBJ1-2	TRBD1	.	CASSLRGGQGAKGYTF	TGTGCCAGCAGCCTCCGCGGGGGACAGGGGGCGAAAGGCTACACCTTC
TRBV6-4	TRBJ2-6	TRBD2	once	CASSEDSGGPTGANVLTF	TGTGCCAGCAGTGAAGATAGCGGGGGACCCACTGGGGCCAACGTCCTGACTTTC
TRBV19	TRBJ1-3	.	.	CASSGSHSGNTIYF	TGTGCCAGCAGCGGGAGTCACTCTGGAAACACCATATATTTT
TRBV15	TRBJ1-5	.	.	CATSRGDQPQHF	TGTGCCACCAGCAGAGGAGATCAGCCCCAGCATTTT
TRBV5-8	TRBJ1-5	.	.	CATSFLSGNQPQHF	TGTGCCACCTCCTTTCTCTCTGGCAATCAGCCCCAGCATTTT
TRBV7-8	TRBJ2-1	.	.	CASSLVYNEQFF	TGTGCCAGCAGCTTAGTTTATAATGAGCAGTTCTTC
TRBV15	TRBJ1-5	.	.	CATSRDEQGHSNQPQHF	TGTGCCACCAGCAGAGATGAGCAGGGGCATAGCAATCAGCCCCAGCATTTT
TRBV6-1	TRBJ1-5	.	.	CATSNIHSNQPQHF	TGTGCCACCTCAAATATACATAGCAATCAGCCCCAGCATTTT
TRBV5-1	TRBJ1-3	.	.	CASSPYPGDSRNTIYF	TGCGCCAGCAGCCCCTACCCGGGAGACAGTAGGAACACCATATATTTT
TRBV6-5	TRBJ2-5	.	.	CASRQRGYETQYF	TGTGCCAGCAGGCAGCGCGGGTATGAGACCCAGTACTTC
TRBV11-2	TRBJ2-1	TRBD2	.	CASSATSGGYNEQFF	TGTGCCAGCAGCGCGACTAGCGGGGGCTACAATGAGCAGTTCTTC
TRBV11-2	TRBJ2-3	.	.	CASSLFQAEAPDTQYF	TGTGCCAGCAGCTTGTTCCAAGCGGAGGCCCCTGATACGCAGTATTTT
TRBV2	TRBJ1-5	.	.	CASSARPGREPQHF	TGTGCCAGCAGTGCCCGGCCAGGGCGAGAGCCCCAGCATTTT
TRBV19	TRBJ2-7	TRBD2	.	CASSILAGNYEQYF	TGTGCCAGTAGCATACTAGCGGGAAACTACGAGCAGTACTTC
TRBV28	TRBJ2-3	TRBD2	.	CASSPSGMRTDTQYF	TGTGCCAGCAGCCCGAGCGGGATGAGGACAGATACGCAGTATTTT
TRBV4-3	TRBJ2-1	.	.	CASSQSGATYVEFF	TGCGCCAGCAGCCAGTCTGGGGCCACCTACGTGGAGTTCTTC